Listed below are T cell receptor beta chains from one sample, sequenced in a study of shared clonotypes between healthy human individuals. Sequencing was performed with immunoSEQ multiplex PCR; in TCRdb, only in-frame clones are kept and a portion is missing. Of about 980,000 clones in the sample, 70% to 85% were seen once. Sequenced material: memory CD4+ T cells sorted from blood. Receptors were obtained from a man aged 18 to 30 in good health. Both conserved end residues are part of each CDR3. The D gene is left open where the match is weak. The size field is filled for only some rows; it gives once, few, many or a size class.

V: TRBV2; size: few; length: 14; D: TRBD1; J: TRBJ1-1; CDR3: CASSEVGQGLGAFF; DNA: TGTGCCAGCAGTGAAGTGGGACAGGGATTGGGGGCTTTCTTT
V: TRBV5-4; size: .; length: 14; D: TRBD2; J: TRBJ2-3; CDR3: CASSTTGGTDTQYF; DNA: TGTGCCAGCAGCACAACGGGGGGTACAGATACGCAGTATTTT
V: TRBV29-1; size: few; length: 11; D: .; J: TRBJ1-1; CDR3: CSVGRNTEAFF; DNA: TGCAGCGTTGGCAGGAACACTGAAGCTTTCTTT
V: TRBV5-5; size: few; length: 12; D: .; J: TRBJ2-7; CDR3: CASSSKSHEQYF; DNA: TGTGCCAGCAGCTCCAAGTCCCACGAGCAGTACTTC
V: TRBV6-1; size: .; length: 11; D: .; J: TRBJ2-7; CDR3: CASSEAWEQYF; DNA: TGTGCCAGCAGTGAAGCGTGGGAGCAGTACTTC
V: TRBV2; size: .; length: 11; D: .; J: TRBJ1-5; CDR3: CASSAGGPQHF; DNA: TGTGCCAGCAGTGCGGGGGGTCCCCAGCATTTT
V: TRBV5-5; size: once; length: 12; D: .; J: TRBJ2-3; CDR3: CASSLGAGLLYF; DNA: TGTGCCAGCAGCTTGGGGGCGGGACTTCTGTATTTT
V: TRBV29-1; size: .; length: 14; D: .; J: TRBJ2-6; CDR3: CSARSGSGANVLTF; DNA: TGCAGCGCCAGGTCGGGCTCTGGGGCCAACGTCCTGACTTTC
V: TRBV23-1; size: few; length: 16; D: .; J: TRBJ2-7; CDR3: CASSLVRDRSSYEQYF; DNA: TGCGCCAGCAGTCTCGTCCGGGACCGCAGTTCCTACGAGCAGTACTTC
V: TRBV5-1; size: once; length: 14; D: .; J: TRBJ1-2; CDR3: CASSLVDQNYGYTF; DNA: TGCGCCAGCAGCTTGGTCGACCAGAACTATGGCTACACCTTC
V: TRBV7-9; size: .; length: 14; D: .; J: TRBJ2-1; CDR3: CASSLSTSYNEQFF; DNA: TGTGCCAGCAGCTTATCAACGTCCTACAATGAGCAGTTCTTC
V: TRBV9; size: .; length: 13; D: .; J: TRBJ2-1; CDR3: CASSVSQSNEQFF; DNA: TGTGCCAGCAGCGTATCCCAGTCGAATGAGCAGTTCTTC
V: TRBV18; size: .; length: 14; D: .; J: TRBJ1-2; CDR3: CASSPQAKLWSYTF; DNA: TGTGCCAGCTCACCTCAGGCCAAACTATGGAGCTACACCTTC
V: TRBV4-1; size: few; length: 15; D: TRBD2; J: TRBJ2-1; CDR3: CASSRGLAEGNEQFF; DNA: TGCGCCAGCAGCCGGGGACTAGCGGAGGGAAATGAGCAGTTCTTC
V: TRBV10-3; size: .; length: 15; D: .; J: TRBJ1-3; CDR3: CAISADSISGNTIYF; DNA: TGTGCCATCAGTGCTGACAGTATCTCTGGAAACACCATATATTTT
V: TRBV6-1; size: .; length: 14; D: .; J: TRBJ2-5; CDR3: CASSGSGVGETQYF; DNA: TGTGCCAGCAGTGGGTCTGGTGTGGGAGAGACCCAGTACTTC
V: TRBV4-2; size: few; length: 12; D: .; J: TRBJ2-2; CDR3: CASSQSTGELFF; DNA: TGTGCCAGCAGCCAAAGTACCGGGGAGCTGTTTTTT
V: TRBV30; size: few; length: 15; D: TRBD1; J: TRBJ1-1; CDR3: CAWRGQGGLNTEAFF; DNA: TGTGCCTGGAGGGGACAGGGCGGACTGAACACTGAAGCTTTCTTT
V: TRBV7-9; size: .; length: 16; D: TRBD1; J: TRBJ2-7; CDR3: CASSMESGQVVREQYF; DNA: TGTGCCAGCAGCATGGAAAGCGGACAGGTTGTACGAGAACAGTACTTC
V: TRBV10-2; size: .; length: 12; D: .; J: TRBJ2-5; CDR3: CASSESGETQYF; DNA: TGCGCCAGCAGTGAGTCGGGAGAGACCCAGTACTTC
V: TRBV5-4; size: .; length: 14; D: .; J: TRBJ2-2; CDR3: CASRRDSITGELFF; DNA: TGTGCCAGCAGACGGGACTCTATCACCGGGGAGCTGTTTTTT
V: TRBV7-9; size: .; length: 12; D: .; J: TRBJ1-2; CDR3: CASSLEARGYTF; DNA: TGTGCCAGCAGCTTAGAAGCGCGTGGCTACACCTTC
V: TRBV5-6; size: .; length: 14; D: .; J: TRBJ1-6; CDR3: CASSLRHHNSPLHF; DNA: TGTGCCAGCAGCTTGAGACACCATAATTCACCCCTCCACTTT
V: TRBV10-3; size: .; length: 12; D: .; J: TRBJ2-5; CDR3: CAISGSEETQYF; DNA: TGTGCCATCAGTGGCAGCGAAGAGACCCAGTACTTC
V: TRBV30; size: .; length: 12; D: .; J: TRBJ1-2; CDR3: CASTRGIYGYTF; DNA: TGTGCCTCGACCCGCGGCATCTATGGCTACACCTTC
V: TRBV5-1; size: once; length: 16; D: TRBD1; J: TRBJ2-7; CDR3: CASSLSGGSISYEQYF; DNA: TGCGCCAGCAGCTTGTCAGGGGGCTCTATCTCCTACGAGCAGTACTTC
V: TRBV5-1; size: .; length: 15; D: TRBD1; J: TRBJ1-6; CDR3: CASKPGTGDNSPLHF; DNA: TGCGCCAGCAAACCCGGGACAGGGGATAATTCACCCCTCCACTTT
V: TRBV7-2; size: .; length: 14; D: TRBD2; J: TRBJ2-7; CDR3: CATRLAGGPYEQYF; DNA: TGTGCCACCAGACTAGCGGGAGGACCCTACGAGCAGTACTTC
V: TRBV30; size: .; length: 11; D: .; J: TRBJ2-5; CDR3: CAWNIGETQYF; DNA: TGTGCCTGGAACATCGGGGAGACCCAGTACTTC
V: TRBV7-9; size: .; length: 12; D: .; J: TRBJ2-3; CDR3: CASSLVGDTQYF; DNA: TGTGCCAGCAGCTTAGTGGGGGATACGCAGTATTTT
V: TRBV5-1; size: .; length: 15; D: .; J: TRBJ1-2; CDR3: CASRNPYRDTRGYTF; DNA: TGCGCCAGCAGGAACCCATACAGGGACACGAGGGGCTACACCTTC
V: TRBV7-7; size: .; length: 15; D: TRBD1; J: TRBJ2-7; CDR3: CASSLGQGNTYEQYF; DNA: TGTGCTAGCAGCTTAGGACAGGGCAATACCTACGAGCAGTACTTC
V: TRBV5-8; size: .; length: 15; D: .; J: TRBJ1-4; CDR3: CASSLGRGTNEKLFF; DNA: TGTGCCAGCAGCTTGGGACGTGGGACAAATGAAAAACTGTTTTTT
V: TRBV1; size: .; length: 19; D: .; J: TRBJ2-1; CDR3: CTSSLNRTSGVGPDNEQFF; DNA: TGCACCAGCAGCCTAAACCGGACTAGCGGGGTGGGCCCAGACAATGAGCAGTTCTTC
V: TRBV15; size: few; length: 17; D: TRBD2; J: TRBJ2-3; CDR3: CATSPPLGRGDGDTQYF; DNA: TGTGCCACCAGCCCCCCGCTGGGGCGGGGGGACGGAGATACGCAGTATTTT
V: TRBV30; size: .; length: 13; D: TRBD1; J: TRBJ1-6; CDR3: CAQGQEYNSPLHF; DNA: TGTGCCCAAGGACAGGAGTATAATTCACCCCTCCACTTT
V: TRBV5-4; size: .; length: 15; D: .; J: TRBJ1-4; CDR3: CASSLDSQSNEKLFF; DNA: TGTGCCAGCAGCTTGGACAGCCAGTCGAATGAAAAACTGTTTTTT
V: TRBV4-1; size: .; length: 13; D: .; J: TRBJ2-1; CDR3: CASSSFTYNEQFF; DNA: TGCGCCAGCAGCAGCTTCACCTACAATGAGCAGTTCTTC